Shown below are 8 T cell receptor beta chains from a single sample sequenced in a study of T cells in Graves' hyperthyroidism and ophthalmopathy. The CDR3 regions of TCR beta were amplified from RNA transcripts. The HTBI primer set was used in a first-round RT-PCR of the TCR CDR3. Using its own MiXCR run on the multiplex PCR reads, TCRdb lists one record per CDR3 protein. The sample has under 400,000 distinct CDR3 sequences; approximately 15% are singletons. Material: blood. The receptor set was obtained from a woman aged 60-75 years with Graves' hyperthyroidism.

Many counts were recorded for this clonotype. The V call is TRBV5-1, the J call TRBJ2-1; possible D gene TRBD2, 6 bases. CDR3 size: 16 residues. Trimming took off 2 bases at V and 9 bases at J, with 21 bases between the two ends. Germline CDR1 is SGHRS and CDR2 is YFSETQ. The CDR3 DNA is TGCGCCAGCAGCTTTTACTGGGACTGGACTTTTGGTGAGCAGTTCTTC. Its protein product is CASSFYWDWTFGEQFF.

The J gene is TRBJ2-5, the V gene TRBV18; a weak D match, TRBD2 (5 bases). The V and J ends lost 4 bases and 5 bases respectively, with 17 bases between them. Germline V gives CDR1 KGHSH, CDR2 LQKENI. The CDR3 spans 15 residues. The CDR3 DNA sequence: TGTGCCAGCTCACGGAATAGCGCTCGAGGGGAGACCCAGTACTTC. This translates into CASSRNSARGETQYF.

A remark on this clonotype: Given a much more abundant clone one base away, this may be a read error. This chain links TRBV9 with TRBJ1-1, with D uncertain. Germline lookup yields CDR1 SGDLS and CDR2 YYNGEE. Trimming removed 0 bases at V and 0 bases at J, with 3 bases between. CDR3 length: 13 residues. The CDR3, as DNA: TGTGCCAGCAGCGTAGAGATGAACACTGAAGCTTTCTTT. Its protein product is CASSVEMNTEAFF.

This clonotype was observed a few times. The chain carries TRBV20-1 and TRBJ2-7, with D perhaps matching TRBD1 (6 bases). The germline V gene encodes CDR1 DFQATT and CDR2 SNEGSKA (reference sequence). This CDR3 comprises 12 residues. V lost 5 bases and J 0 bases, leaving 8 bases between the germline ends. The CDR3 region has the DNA TGCAGTGCTCTACAGGGCTCCTACGAGCAGTACTTC. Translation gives CSALQGSYEQYF.

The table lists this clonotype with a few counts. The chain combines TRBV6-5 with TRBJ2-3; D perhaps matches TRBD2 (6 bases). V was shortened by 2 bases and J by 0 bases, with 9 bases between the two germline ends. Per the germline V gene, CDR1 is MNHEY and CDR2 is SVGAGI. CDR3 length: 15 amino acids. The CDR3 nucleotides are TGTGCCAGCAGTTACGGGGCGGGAAGCACAGATACGCAGTATTTT. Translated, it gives CASSYGAGSTDTQYF.

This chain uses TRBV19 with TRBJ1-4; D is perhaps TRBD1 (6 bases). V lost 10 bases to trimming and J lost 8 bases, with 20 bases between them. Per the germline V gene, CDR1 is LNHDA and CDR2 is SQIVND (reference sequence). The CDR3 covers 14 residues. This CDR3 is CATDSGGVEEKLFF. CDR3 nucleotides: TGTGCCACTGACTCGGGGGGCGTTGAGGAAAAACTGTTTTTT.

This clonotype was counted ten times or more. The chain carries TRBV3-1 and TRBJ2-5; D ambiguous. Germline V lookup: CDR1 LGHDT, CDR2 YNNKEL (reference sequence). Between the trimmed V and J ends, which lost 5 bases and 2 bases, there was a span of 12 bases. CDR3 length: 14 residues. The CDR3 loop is CASSERGVQETQYF. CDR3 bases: TGTGCCAGCAGCGAACGCGGCGTTCAAGAGACCCAGTACTTC.

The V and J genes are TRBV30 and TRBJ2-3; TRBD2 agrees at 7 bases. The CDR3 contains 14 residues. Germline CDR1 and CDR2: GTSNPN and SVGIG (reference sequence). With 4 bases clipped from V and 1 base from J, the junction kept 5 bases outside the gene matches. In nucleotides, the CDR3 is TGTGCCTGGAACGGACTAGTAGGCACAGATACGCAGTATTTT. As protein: CAWNGLVGTDTQYF. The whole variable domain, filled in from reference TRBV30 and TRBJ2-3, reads SQTIHQWPATLVQPVGSPLSLECTVEGTSNPNLYWYRQAAGRGLQLLFYSVGIGQISSEVPQNLSASRPQDRQFILSSKKLLLSDSGFYLCAWNGLVGTDTQYFGPGTRLTVL.